This T cell receptor (beta chain) comes out of a study of tumor-infiltrating lymphocytes in primary liver carcinoma. The study, taken as a whole, reports: Only about 8-25% of top clones were detected in all five tumor regions.

Looked up from germline, CDR1 is MDHEN and CDR2 is SYDVKM. This CDR3 spans 13 amino acids. Co-extraction of RNA and DNA was performed on roughly 20-31 mg of unsorted bulk tissue. Note on this clonotype: Its cognate antigen is unknown. A junction end diverges from the germline sequence, so it may reflect a read error.

Total RNA (around 500 ng) served as template for TCR beta cDNA synthesis primed by a constant-region primer. TCR beta libraries came from three nested multiplex PCR rounds using slightly modified ARM-PCR. A C-beta reverse primer and TRBV1-TRBV30 forward primers served in each of the first two PCR rounds, at 9 to 11 cycles apiece. MiXCR, run by TCRdb on the multiplex PCR reads, gives a single entry per CDR3 protein. The data hold 99,000 or so distinct CDR3 sequences, with roughly 80% observed a single time. The rearrangement uses TRBV28 and TRBJ1-2, with no clear D. The specimen sequenced was liver tumor tissue from sampling region 3. Subset indicated: tumor region T3, left-lateral pole. The receptor comes from a man aged 40-49 years with primary liver carcinoma and hepatitis B virus infection. In DNA, the CDR3 is TGTGCCAGTAGTTTAATGGTCAGTTATAGCTACACCTTC. Encoded protein: CASSLMVSYSYTF.